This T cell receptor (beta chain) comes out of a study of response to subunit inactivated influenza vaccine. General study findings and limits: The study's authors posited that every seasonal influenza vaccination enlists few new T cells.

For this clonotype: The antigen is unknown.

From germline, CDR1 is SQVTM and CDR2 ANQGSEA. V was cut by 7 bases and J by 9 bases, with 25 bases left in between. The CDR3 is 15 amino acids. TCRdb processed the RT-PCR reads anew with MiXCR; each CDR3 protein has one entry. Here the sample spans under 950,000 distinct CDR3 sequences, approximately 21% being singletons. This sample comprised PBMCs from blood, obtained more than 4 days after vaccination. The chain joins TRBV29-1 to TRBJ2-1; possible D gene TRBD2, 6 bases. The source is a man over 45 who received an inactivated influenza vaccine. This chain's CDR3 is CSAGRVSGSVGEQFF. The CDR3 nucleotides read TGCAGCGCCGGAAGGGTTTCCGGGAGCGTTGGTGAGCAGTTCTTC.